The entry below describes one T cell receptor (beta chain). The data belong to a study of blood T cell repertoires in COVID-19. About the research overall: T cells, B-cell-depleted T cells, or PBMCs provided the cDNA or gDNA that served as material.

CDR1 and CDR2 (germline): LGHDT, YNNKEL (reference sequence). The CDR3 length is 17 residues. The germline V and J ends were trimmed by 4 bases and 3 bases, with 21 bases remaining between them. Original processing methods: Estimation of nucleated cell counts was performed using reference gene primer amplification. The protocol was immunoSEQ multiplex PCR, while the TCRdb copy is restricted to in-frame clones and leaves out a portion. The DNA was the basis for D and trimming; V, J and clone size are from that table. The data hold 51,000 or so clones, with 81% observed a single time. Enrolment of Seattle patients took place during active infection, and they were followed longitudinally.

The chain couples TRBV3-1 (or the pseudogene TRBV3-2) to TRBJ1-1, with a possible D match to TRBD1 (6 bases). The sequenced material came from peripheral blood. The TCR originated in a woman older than 75 with COVID-19, enrolled during active disease. The CDR3 nucleotides read TGTGCCAGCAGCCCTTCATTCGGATACGAGGGGGACACTGAAGCTTTCTTT. This codes for CASSPSFGYEGDTEAFF.